This record looks at one T cell receptor beta chain sequence and its context. What it recognizes is unknown. Per the germline V gene, CDR1 is GTSNPN and CDR2 is SVGIG (reference sequence). The CDR3 extends over 11 amino acids. V was pared by 0 bases and J by 9 bases, with 8 bases between. The data originate from a study of beta chain features in type 1 diabetes. Points from the study as a whole: Moderately but significantly shorter TCRB CDR3s were found in Type 1 diabetes patients in all four CD4+ subsets.

Cells sorted by CD45RO/CCR7/CD25/CD127/CD95/CD27 comprised CD4+ naive, central memory, regulatory and stem cell-like memory cells. Post-sort purity exceeded 95% for all sorted populations. Of the isolated RNA, all was reverse transcribed, and so the sequenced material was expressed TCRB transcripts. Assay: immunoSEQ multiplex PCR; the TCRdb copy retains only in-frame clones and omits some. The profile shows some 700,000 clones, 13% of them singletons. The specimen was naive CD4+ T cells from blood. The gene calls are TRBV30 and TRBJ1-1; a possible D gene is TRBD1 (6 bases). This TCR was sampled from a man between 18 and 29 years old with type 1 diabetes. In DNA, the CDR3 is TGTGCCTGGAGTGTAACAGGGCAAGCTTTCTTT. This gives the protein CAWSVTGQAFF.